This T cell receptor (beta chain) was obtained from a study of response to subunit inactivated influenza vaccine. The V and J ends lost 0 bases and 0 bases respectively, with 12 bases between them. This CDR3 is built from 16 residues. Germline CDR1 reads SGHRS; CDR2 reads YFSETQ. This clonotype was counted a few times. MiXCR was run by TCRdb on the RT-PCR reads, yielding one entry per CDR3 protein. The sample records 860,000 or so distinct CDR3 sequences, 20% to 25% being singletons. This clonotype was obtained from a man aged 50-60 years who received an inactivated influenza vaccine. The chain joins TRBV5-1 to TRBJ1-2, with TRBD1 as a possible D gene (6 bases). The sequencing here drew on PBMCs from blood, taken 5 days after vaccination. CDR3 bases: TGCGCCAGCAGCTTGGAGGGGGGGAAGGCTAACTATGGCTACACCTTC. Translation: CASSLEGGKANYGYTF.